A single sample gave rise to the 10 T cell receptor beta chains below, sequenced in a study of T cell changes during pregnancy in multiple sclerosis. Assay used: immunoSEQ multiplex PCR; TCRdb lists only in-frame clones, some missing. The repertoire includes 57,000 or so clones, roughly 87% of them detected once, and 5.5% to 7% sits in the top ten. The sample here was peripheral blood, taken in the third trimester of pregnancy. The receptors stem from a female donor in good health, enrolled as a control in a pregnancy study.

V and J are TRBV6-6 and TRBJ2-1; TRBD2 agrees at 10 bases. The germline CDR1 and CDR2 sequences are MNHNY and SVGAGI (reference sequence). V lost 2 bases to trimming and J lost 8 bases; unmatched junction nucleotides: 6. The CDR3 consists of 15 residues. CDR3 in amino acids: CASSYRTSGLYEQFF. The CDR3 coding sequence is TGTGCCAGCAGTTACCGGACTAGCGGCCTTTATGAGCAGTTCTTC.

V and J are TRBV5-1 and TRBJ2-5, with TRBD1 identical over 7 bases. The germline V gene encodes CDR1 SGHRS and CDR2 YFSETQ. The CDR3 loop spans 15 amino acids. Trimming took 0 bases from V and 0 from J; bases not matched to a gene: 2. The CDR3 spells CASSLGQGDQETQYF. DNA of the CDR3: TGCGCCAGCAGCTTGGGGCAGGGGGACCAAGAGACCCAGTACTTC.

The gene calls are TRBV19 and TRBJ1-1, with 8 bases fitting TRBD1. The CDR3 consists of 13 residues. CDR1 and CDR2 from the germline V gene are LNHDA and SQIVND (reference sequence). J gave up 4 bases and V 7 bases, and 5 bases lay outside the gene matches. As DNA, the CDR3 is TGTGCCAGTACTCTCGACAGGGGCACTGAAGCTTTCTTT. Encoded protein: CASTLDRGTEAFF.

This clone was detected only once. The chain uses TRBV6-5 and TRBJ2-2; tentatively, D is TRBD2 (5 bases). CDR3 length: 13 residues. With 3 bases removed from V and 7 bases from J, the gap between germline ends came to 9 bases. CDR1 is MNHEY, CDR2 SVGAGI, per germline. The CDR3 here is CASSYGGGGELFF. As DNA, the CDR3 is TGTGCCAGCAGTTATGGAGGCGGCGGGGAGCTGTTTTTT.

The chain combines TRBV6-5 with TRBJ2-1; 7 bases are shared with TRBD1. The V segment lost 6 bases and the J segment 1 base; nucleotides outside the gene matches: 6. The germline gives CDR1 MNHEY, CDR2 SVGAGI. CDR3 length: 15 amino acids. CDR3 bases: TGTGCCAGCAGAAAGACAGGGATTTCCTACAATGAGCAGTTCTTC. This encodes CASRKTGISYNEQFF.

The V gene is TRBV18, the J gene TRBJ2-2; unclear D gene. Germline V CDR1 and CDR2: KGHSH, LQKENI. The CDR3 sequence is 13 residues long. V was clipped by 3 bases and J by 2 bases, with 4 bases between them. The DNA of the CDR3 is TGTGCCAGCTCACCCCCAAACACCGGGGAGCTGTTTTTT. Its protein is CASSPPNTGELFF.

The V call is TRBV19, the J call TRBJ2-1, with D perhaps matching TRBD1 (6 bases). Germline lookup yields CDR1 LNHDA and CDR2 SQIVND (reference sequence). V gave up 6 bases and J gave up 7 bases, with 13 bases separating them. The CDR3 has 13 residues. The CDR3 DNA follows: TGTGCCAGTAGCCGAAGAACAGGGAATGAGCAGTTCTTC. Translation: CASSRRTGNEQFF.

The chain employs TRBV27 and TRBJ1-5, with TRBD1 matching 7 bases. J gave up 4 bases and V 10 bases, and 16 bases lay outside the gene matches. CDR1 is MNHEY, CDR2 SMNVEV, per germline (reference sequence). This CDR3 region has 16 residues. As DNA, the CDR3 is TGTGCCACCCGACCGGGACAGAGGATACCTAATCAGCCCCAGCATTTT. This gives the protein CATRPGQRIPNQPQHF.

CDR3 nucleotides: TGTGCCAGCAGTTTTGATGGCCACGAGCAGTACTTC. Its translation is CASSFDGHEQYF. The chain recombines TRBV27 with TRBJ2-7; no clear D. The CDR3 spans 12 residues. CDR1 is MNHEY, CDR2 SMNVEV, per germline (reference sequence). The V and J ends lost 3 bases and 5 bases respectively, with 8 bases between them.

This chain joins TRBV5-6 and TRBJ2-2; 7 positions agree with TRBD1. The germline V gene has CDR1 SGHDT and CDR2 YYEEEE. V dropped 2 bases and J dropped 2; count of bases not matched to a gene: 6. The CDR3 sequence is 16 residues long. CDR3 amino acids: CASSFRTGHNTGELFF. CDR3 nucleotide sequence: TGTGCCAGCAGCTTTCGGACAGGCCATAACACCGGGGAGCTGTTTTTT.